This is a list of T cell receptor beta chains from one sample in a study of blood T cell repertoires in COVID-19. Measured with immunoSEQ multiplex PCR; TCRdb has only the in-frame clones, and not every one. Altogether some 140,000 clones are present, 83% being singletons, with the ten largest covering over 10%. Input material: peripheral blood. The receptors come from a woman in her sixties with COVID-19, enrolled during active disease. Both conserved end residues are trimmed from each CDR3.

v_call cdr3_aa
TRBV6-1 ASSGKGLAVPWSGANVLT
TRBV7-2 ASSLSTGNTGELF
TRBV15 ATSRDQDRVNEQF
TRBV3-1/TRBV3-2 ASSRERIAGSYNEQF
TRBV4-2 ASSQEITGYTEAF
TRBV11-1 ASSPARAKVEKLF
TRBV6-4 ASRQRTSGGAGGETQY
TRBV19 ASSTRSEAAYGYT
TRBV4-1 ASSQVSGLAGAESYEQY
TRBV7-8 ASSLVGTGNGYT
TRBV3-1/TRBV3-2 ASSPRLAGGPDEQY
TRBV4-1 ASSQAGGYGNTIY
TRBV2 ASSVGAGLISGANVLT
TRBV5-1 ASSLGDRGLTGELF
TRBV3-1/TRBV3-2 ASGGGSNQPQH
TRBV19 ASSTDGSGGYT
TRBV24-1 ATSDPTGTSNEQF
TRBV7-9 ASSLDTKGTGELF
TRBV25-1 ASRGLMNTEAF
TRBV4-2 ASSRGQLETQY
TRBV14 ASSQNSGLAGGETQY
TRBV19 ASSLQAGTGGNTIY
TRBV2 ASSGQISGANVLT
TRBV27 ASRSRQGRGGYT
TRBV11-2 ASSLSSGGETQY
TRBV24-1 ATSDWASGVRKETQY
TRBV29-1 SVKAGGTTEAF
TRBV6-5 ASRTLAGDYGYT
TRBV6-6 ASSPSHSEVGYT
TRBV5-1 AGSLDRDYNEQF
TRBV3-1/TRBV3-2 ASSQGKDRAYQPQH
TRBV7-9 ASSFGQGWTGELF
TRBV12-3/TRBV12-4 ASSSHRGEKLF
TRBV6-5 ASRSRGSTNEKLF
TRBV15 ATSSQGGFGGELF
TRBV19 ASTNFPTNEKLF
TRBV3-1/TRBV3-2 ASSQAGYNSPLH
TRBV11-3 ASSATSGSFNTGELF
TRBV18 ASSQGKDTEAF
TRBV12-3/TRBV12-4 ASSLMRETQY
TRBV7-6 ASSSRSGGVGSPLH
TRBV18 ASSPSGGTEAF
TRBV9 ASSFQGQASSGNTIY
TRBV3-1/TRBV3-2 ASSQTSFETQY
TRBV7-8 ASSLTGGYT
TRBV14 ASSLPKGARAF
TRBV10-1 ASSEPSDHYNEQF
TRBV9 ASSPHGGQGWTGELF
TRBV19 ASSRLSADTQY
TRBV19 ASSPRDSGNTIY
TRBV27 ASSFRPPGRERLAGAKETQY
TRBV7-6 ASSSSGQGYEQY
TRBV6-2/TRBV6-3 ASSYAGFDEQY
TRBV5-6 ASSPWTSPTNEKLF
TRBV19 ASSIGAQNYGYT
TRBV12-5 ASGPVSGGAQPQH
TRBV19 ASNTFVPGLERGTDTQY